These 26 T cell receptor beta chains were sequenced from one sample in a study of identical twins' blood T cells. TCRdb itself ran the 5' RACE reads through MiXCR, one entry per CDR3 protein. Among 350,000 to 400,000 distinct CDR3 sequences listed, over 25% were seen once. Source material: PBMCs. The receptors come from a woman aged 18 to 55 in good health.

This clonotype was seen more than once but under ten times. The V call is TRBV6-5, the J call TRBJ1-1; TRBD1 aligns across 8 bases. The CDR3 length is 12 residues. V shed 6 bases and J 11 bases; nucleotides not matched to a gene: 8. From germline, CDR1 is MNHEY and CDR2 SVGAGI. CDR3 DNA sequence: TGTGCCAGCAGGGGGACAGGCCGAGCTGCTTTCTTT. Translated, it gives CASRGTGRAAFF.

This clonotype was detected a few times. V and J are TRBV6-2 or TRBV6-3 and TRBJ1-1; D not resolved. This CDR3 comprises 14 residues. V lost 1 base and J 5 bases, leaving 11 bases between the germline ends. Germline loops: CDR1 MNHEY, CDR2 SVGEGT. The DNA for the CDR3 is TGTGCCAGCAGTTACTGGGGAGGAGATACTGAAGCTTTCTTT. Residues: CASSYWGGDTEAFF.

This clonotype has just a few counts. The genes are TRBV4-3 and TRBJ1-2; 11 bases fit TRBD1. The ends lost 1 base at V and 4 bases at J; junction bases unmatched: 5. Germline CDR1 is LGHNA and CDR2 is YSLEER. The CDR3 is 16 amino acids. The DNA for the CDR3 is TGCGCCAGCAGCCAAGTTGGGACAGGGGGAGTCTATGGCTACACCTTC. Its translation is CASSQVGTGGVYGYTF.

Ten or more counts support this clonotype. CDR3 coding DNA: TGCAGCGTGACCGGGACAGATAATAATTCACCCCTCCACTTT. The encoded protein is CSVTGTDNNSPLHF. The gene calls are TRBV29-1 and TRBJ1-6, with 7 bases identical to TRBD1. The CDR3 extends over 14 amino acids. The trim removed 6 bases at V and 5 bases at J, leaving 7 bases unmatched. Looked up from germline, CDR1 is SQVTM and CDR2 is ANQGSEA.

The rearrangement uses TRBV9 and TRBJ2-3; 9 positions match TRBD2. The length of the CDR3 is 15 residues. Germline V lookup: CDR1 SGDLS, CDR2 YYNGEE. V lost 1 base, J lost 5 bases, and 5 bases stayed unmatched. CDR3 protein: CASSVLSGGRDTQYF. Here the CDR3 DNA reads TGTGCCAGCAGCGTACTAAGCGGGGGGAGAGATACGCAGTATTTT.

The V gene is TRBV29-1, the J gene TRBJ1-1; D is ambiguous. From germline, CDR1 is SQVTM and CDR2 ANQGSEA. V was cut by 8 bases and J by 6 bases, with 19 bases left in between. The CDR3 is 13 amino acids. This chain's CDR3 is CSTAGGWFPEAFF. Here the CDR3 DNA reads TGCAGCACCGCTGGCGGTTGGTTCCCTGAAGCTTTCTTT.

The chain carries TRBV20-1 and TRBJ2-1; 9 nucleotides match TRBD2. There are 18 residues in the CDR3. V lost 0 bases to trimming and J lost 0 bases; unmatched junction nucleotides: 9. Germline V gives CDR1 DFQATT, CDR2 SNEGSKA (reference sequence). The CDR3 DNA follows: TGCAGTGCTAGAGAGGAACTAGCGGGCCTAAGCTCCTACAATGAGCAGTTCTTC. It specifies CSAREELAGLSSYNEQFF.

This clonotype was counted between two and nine times. A junction end diverges from the germline sequence, so it may reflect a read error. J is TRBJ1-2 and V is TRBV12-3 or TRBV12-4, with D perhaps TRBD1 (5 bases). The CDR3 has 13 amino acids. CDR3 amino acids: CASSLVAGIGYTF. The CDR3 DNA sequence: TGTGCCAGCAGCTTAGTTGCAGGGATCGGCTACACCTTC.

On this clonotype itself: This may arise from a read error, as a much more abundant clone is one base away. V is TRBV20-1 and J is TRBJ2-1; 7 bases map to TRBD1. This CDR3 contains 18 residues. Germline V gives CDR1 DFQATT, CDR2 SNEGSKA (reference sequence). V was pared by 1 base and J by 0 bases, with 12 bases of the junction left unmatched. The CDR3: CSARGRTGNAYSYNEQFF. The CDR3 DNA sequence: TGCAGTGCTAGAGGCCGGACAGGCAATGCTTACTCCTACAATGAGCAGTTCTTC.

Of note for this clonotype: One base away lies a much larger clone, so this may be a sequencing read error. This chain joins TRBV20-1 and TRBJ2-2; 8 bases fit TRBD2. This CDR3 region has 15 residues. CDR1 DFQATT and CDR2 SNEGSKA come from the germline V gene (reference sequence). The CDR3 DNA follows: TGCAGTGCCAACGTATTCGGGAGGGACACCGGGGGGCTGTTTTTT. Amino acids: CSANVFGRDTGGLFF.

This clonotype was seen a handful of times. The chain links TRBV18 to TRBJ1-1; 7 bases map to TRBD1. The CDR3 runs to 15 residues. Germline V gene sequence: CDR1 KGHSH, CDR2 LQKENI. Germline trimming cut 0 bases from V and 4 bases from J; bases unmatched to any gene: 5. CDR3 coding DNA: TGTGCCAGCTCACCACCGGAGCAGGGGGTCACTGAAGCTTTCTTT. This encodes CASSPPEQGVTEAFF.

Turning to this clonotype: At one of its ends the junction is not consistent with the germline gene, which may arise from a read error. This chain connects TRBV11-2 to TRBJ1-1; D is uncertain. Germline-derived CDR1 and CDR2 are SGHAT and FQNNGV. This CDR3 contains 13 residues. CDR3 amino acids: CACSLPKAGAAFF. In DNA form, the CDR3 reads TGTGCCTGCAGCCTCCCCAAGGCGGGTGCTGCTTTCTTT.

In this sample, this clonotype turned up many times. V is TRBV20-1 and J is TRBJ2-1; 9 bases fit TRBD2. The CDR3 sequence is 17 residues long. Germline V CDR1 and CDR2: DFQATT, SNEGSKA (reference sequence). J lost 5 bases, V lost 6 bases, and 17 bases had no gene match. The CDR3 bases are TGCAGTGCGCTGACTCCTTTCCTAGCGGGGCGCGACAATGAGCAGTTCTTC. It translates to CSALTPFLAGRDNEQFF.

There are a few counts of this clonotype. This chain connects TRBV25-1 to TRBJ1-2, with a possible D match to TRBD1 (5 bases). CDR1 is MGHDK and CDR2 is SYGVNS in the germline V gene. Trimming left V 4 bases short and J 8 bases short, with 11 bases between. CDR3 size: 12 residues. The CDR3 loop reads CASSVQGFGYTF. DNA for the CDR3: TGTGCCAGCAGTGTTCAGGGATTCGGCTACACCTTC.

There are a few counts of this clonotype. The J gene is TRBJ2-7, the V gene TRBV12-3 or TRBV12-4; no reliable D call. This CDR3 spans 12 amino acids. Trimming took off 3 bases at V and 3 bases at J, with 6 bases between the two ends. The CDR3 protein is CASSFSFYEQYF. The CDR3 bases are TGTGCCAGCAGTTTTTCCTTCTACGAGCAGTACTTC.

In its sample, this clonotype was seen once. This chain links TRBV7-2 with TRBJ2-7; D uncertain. The CDR3 consists of 15 residues. V lost 2 bases, J lost 0 bases, and 11 bases lay in between. Germline CDR1 SGHTA, CDR2 FQGNSA. The CDR3 loop is CASSLSPSTSYEQYF. Written as DNA, the CDR3 is TGTGCCAGCAGCTTAAGCCCCTCTACCTCCTACGAGCAGTACTTC.

This chain links TRBV6-2 or TRBV6-3 with TRBJ2-1, with TRBD1 matching 8 bases. Looked up from germline, CDR1 is MNHEY and CDR2 is SVGEGT. This CDR3 is 13 amino acids long. Trimming cost V 2 bases and J 8 bases; bases outside gene matches: 2. The CDR3 region is CASSYEDRDEQFF. CDR3 bases: TGTGCCAGCAGTTACGAGGACAGGGATGAGCAGTTCTTC.

This clonotype was observed at least ten times. The rearrangement uses TRBV7-7 and TRBJ2-2, with TRBD1 matching over 7 bases. Germline CDR1 SSHAT, CDR2 FNYEAQ (reference sequence). The CDR3 is 16 residues long. Losses at the gene ends were 5 bases for V and 4 bases for J; bases not matched to a gene: 10. DNA of the CDR3: TGTGCCAGCAGCCCCGCCCGGACAGGACGCACCGGGGAGCTGTTTTTT. Its translation: CASSPARTGRTGELFF.

The chain joins TRBV12-3 or TRBV12-4 to TRBJ2-7; D gene uncertain. Trimming removed 5 bases at V and 7 bases at J, with 15 bases between. The CDR3 length is 13 residues. In DNA form, the CDR3 reads TGTGCCAGCAGTCGGCTCATCATCGAAGAGCAGTACTTC. Its protein is CASSRLIIEEQYF.

This clonotype has just a few counts. V usage is TRBV6-2 or TRBV6-3 and J usage is TRBJ2-1; D is ambiguous. Trimming cost V 6 bases and J 9 bases, with 15 bases left between them. The V gene's germline CDR1 is MNHEY and CDR2 SVGEGT. This CDR3 region has 13 residues. The CDR3 region is CASRPYGVGEQFF. The CDR3 nucleotides read TGTGCCAGCAGGCCCTATGGGGTGGGTGAGCAGTTCTTC.

The chain uses TRBV20-1 and TRBJ1-4; TRBD1 might be the D (5 bases). Trimming left V 0 bases short and J 8 bases short, with 13 bases between. CDR1 is DFQATT and CDR2 is SNEGSKA in the germline V gene (reference sequence). The CDR3 is 14 amino acids. CDR3 sequence reads: CSARDPGSSEKLFF. As DNA, the CDR3 is TGCAGTGCTAGAGATCCAGGGTCCAGCGAAAAACTGTTTTTT.

This clonotype was counted a few times. V gene TRBV19 combines with J gene TRBJ1-1; D unresolved. The CDR3 runs to 13 residues. Trimming took off 3 bases at V and 3 bases at J, with 8 bases between the two ends. Germline V gene sequence: CDR1 LNHDA, CDR2 SQIVND (reference sequence). In DNA, the CDR3 is TGTGCCAGTAGTATGGCCGGGGACACTGAAGCTTTCTTT. This gives the protein CASSMAGDTEAFF.

This rearrangement joins TRBV3-1 to TRBJ2-5, with 10 bases lining up with TRBD1. This CDR3 comprises 14 residues. Looked up from germline, CDR1 is LGHDT and CDR2 is YNNKEL (reference sequence). V trimming: 2 bases; J trimming: 9 bases; junction bases outside the gene matches: 6. CDR3 coding DNA: TGTGCCAGCAGCCAAAAACGGACAGGGGGTGCCCAGTACTTC. Its protein is CASSQKRTGGAQYF.

The V call is TRBV2, the J call TRBJ1-5, with D unclear. The CDR3 spans 14 residues. V was clipped by 6 bases and J by 0 bases, with 9 bases between them. Germline-derived CDR1 and CDR2 are SNHLY and FYNNEI. This chain's CDR3 is CASSARDSNQPQHF. CDR3 bases: TGTGCCAGCAGCGCGAGAGATAGCAATCAGCCCCAGCATTTT.

The J gene is TRBJ1-4, the V gene TRBV11-2, with unresolved D. The CDR3 sequence is 13 residues long. With 5 bases removed from V and 4 bases from J, the gap between germline ends came to 8 bases. CDR1 SGHAT and CDR2 FQNNGV come from the germline V gene. The CDR3 DNA follows: TGTGCCAGCAGCCGACGGGTTAATGAAAAACTGTTTTTT. It encodes CASSRRVNEKLFF.

The gene calls are TRBV9 and TRBJ1-1; tentative D call: TRBD1 (5 bases). In germline, CDR1 is SGDLS, CDR2 YYNGEE. The CDR3 consists of 15 residues. Trimming cost V 1 base and J 1 base, with 11 bases left between them. The CDR3 DNA sequence: TGTGCCAGCAGCGTATCAGGGTCGTCGAACACTGAAGCTTTCTTT. This sequence encodes CASSVSGSSNTEAFF. The complete variable domain, with remaining parts taken from reference TRBV9 and TRBJ1-1, reads DSGVTQTPKHLITATGQRVTLRCSPRSGDLSVYWYQQSLDQGLQFLIQYYNGEERAKGNILERFSAQQFPDLHSELNLSSLELGDSALYFCASSVSGSSNTEAFFGQGTRLTVV.